This T cell receptor beta chain was identified in a study of T cell responses to AZD1222 COVID-19 vaccine. General observations from the study: After the peak T cell response, and only then, were repertoires sampled. CD4 TCRs linked to vaccination spanned spike, dominating at 160-218 and 743-854.

As regards this clone: As yet, its antigen is unknown.

This CDR3 contains 14 residues. Germline V gene lookup returns CDR1 SGHAT and CDR2 FQNNGV. Germline trimming cut 5 bases from V and 9 bases from J; bases unmatched to any gene: 10. Some clones are missing from TCRdb's copy, which holds only in-frame ones; the method was immunoSEQ multiplex PCR. Of roughly 99,000 clones in the sample, about 85% were seen once. The TCR sequence derives from an adult in good health. The starting material was peripheral blood, obtained on day 0 of AZD1222 vaccination. The gene calls are TRBV11-2 and TRBJ2-1, with 7 bases identical to TRBD2. The chain's CDR3 is CASSETSFDGEQFF. The DNA of the CDR3 is TGTGCCAGCAGCGAGACTAGCTTTGATGGTGAGCAGTTCTTC.